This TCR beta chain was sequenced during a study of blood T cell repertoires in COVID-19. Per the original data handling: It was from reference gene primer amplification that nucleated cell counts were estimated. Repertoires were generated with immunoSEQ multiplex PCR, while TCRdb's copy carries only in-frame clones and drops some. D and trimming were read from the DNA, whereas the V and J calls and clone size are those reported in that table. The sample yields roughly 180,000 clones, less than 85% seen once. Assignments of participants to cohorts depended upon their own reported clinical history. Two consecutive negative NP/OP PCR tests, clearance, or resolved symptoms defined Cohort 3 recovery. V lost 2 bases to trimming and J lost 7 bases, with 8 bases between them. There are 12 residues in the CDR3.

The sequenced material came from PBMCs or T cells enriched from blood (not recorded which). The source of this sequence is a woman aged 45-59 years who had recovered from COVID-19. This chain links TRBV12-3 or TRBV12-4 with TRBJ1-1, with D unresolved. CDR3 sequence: CASSLPRSEAFF. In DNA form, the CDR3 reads TGTGCCAGCAGTTTACCCAGAAGTGAAGCTTTCTTT.